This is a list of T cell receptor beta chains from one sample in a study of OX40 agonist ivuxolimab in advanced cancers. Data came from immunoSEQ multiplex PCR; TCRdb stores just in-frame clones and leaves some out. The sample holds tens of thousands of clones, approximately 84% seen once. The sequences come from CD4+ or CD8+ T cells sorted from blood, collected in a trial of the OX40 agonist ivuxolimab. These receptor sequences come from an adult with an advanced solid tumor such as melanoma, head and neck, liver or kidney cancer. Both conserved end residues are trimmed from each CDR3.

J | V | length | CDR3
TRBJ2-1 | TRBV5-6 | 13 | ASSLSGRSYNEQF
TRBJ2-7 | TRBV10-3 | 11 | AISGTGSYEQY
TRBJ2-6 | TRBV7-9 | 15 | ASSPPGLANGANVLT
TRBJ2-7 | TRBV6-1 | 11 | ASSASWAYEQY
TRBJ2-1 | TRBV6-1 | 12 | ASDFGLSGSIYF
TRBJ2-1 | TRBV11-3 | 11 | ASSRGLDNEQF
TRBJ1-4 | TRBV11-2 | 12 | ASSRQDTYEKLF
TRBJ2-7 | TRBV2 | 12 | ASSELGVGYEQY
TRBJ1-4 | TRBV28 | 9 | GCATNEKLF
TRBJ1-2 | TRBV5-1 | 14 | ASSLVRESANYGYT
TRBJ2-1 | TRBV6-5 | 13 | ASSQPGLAYNEQF
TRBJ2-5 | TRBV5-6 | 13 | ASSLGDRGLETQY
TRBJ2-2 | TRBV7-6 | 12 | ASSTGTNTGELF
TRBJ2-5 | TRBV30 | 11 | AWSVKGQETQY
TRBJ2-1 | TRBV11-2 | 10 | ASSLVKYEQF
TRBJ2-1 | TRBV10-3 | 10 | AIGEGLNEQF
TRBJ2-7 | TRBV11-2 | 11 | ASSLAQGNEQY
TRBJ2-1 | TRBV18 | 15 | ASSPSGTGDSYNEQF
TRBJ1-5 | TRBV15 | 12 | ATSRDWGAQPQH
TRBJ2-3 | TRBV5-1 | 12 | ASSLSAMRDTQY
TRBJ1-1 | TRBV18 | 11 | ASSPISYTEAF
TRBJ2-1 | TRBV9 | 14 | ASSVSSGTSYNEQF
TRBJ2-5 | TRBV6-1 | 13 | ASSKGQGLQETQY
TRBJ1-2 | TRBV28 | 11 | ASSPQADSGYT
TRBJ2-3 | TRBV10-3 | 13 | AISAGGPGTDTQY
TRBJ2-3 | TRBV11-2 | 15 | ASSLVQKGGGPDTQY
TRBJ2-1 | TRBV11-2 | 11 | ASSLSQSGEQF
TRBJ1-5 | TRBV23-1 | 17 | ASSQFGFHRDFGNQPQH
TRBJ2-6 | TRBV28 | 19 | ASSLPPGQGGGGSGANVLT
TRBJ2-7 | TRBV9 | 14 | ASSVEPAPSWGEQY
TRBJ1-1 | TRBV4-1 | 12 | ASSQDHRNTEAF
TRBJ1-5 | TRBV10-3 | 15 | AISEGGPTGGNQPQH
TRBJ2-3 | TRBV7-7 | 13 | ASSLGVESTDTQY
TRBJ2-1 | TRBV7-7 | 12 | ASSLQQDSSEQF
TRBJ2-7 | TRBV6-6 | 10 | ASYGVQSEQY
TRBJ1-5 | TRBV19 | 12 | ASTEQGGDQPQH
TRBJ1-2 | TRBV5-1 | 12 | ASSLDSLSDGYT
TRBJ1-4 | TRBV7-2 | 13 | ASSLLRDSNEKLF
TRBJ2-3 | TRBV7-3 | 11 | ASSYSQGDTQY
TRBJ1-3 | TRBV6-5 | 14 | ASSYGSSQGGNTIY
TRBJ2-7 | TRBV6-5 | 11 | ASSVYRGGEQY
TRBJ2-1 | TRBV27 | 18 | ASSFQKTGTRFPYYNEQF
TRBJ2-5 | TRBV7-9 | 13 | ASSWPRTTQETQY
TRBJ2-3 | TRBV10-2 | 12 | ASSVGRVTDTQY
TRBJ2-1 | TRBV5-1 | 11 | ASSDGLDNEQF
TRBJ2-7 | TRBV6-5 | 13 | ASSKTGTGLYEQY